This entry lists 21 T cell receptor beta chains sequenced from one sample in a study of control samples from healthy donors and cancer patients. Produced via immunoSEQ multiplex PCR; TCRdb's table is partial and in-frame only. This table has under 20,000 clones, 86% appearing once. Sequencing was performed on PBMCs. Every receptor here comes from a woman in her seventies with colorectal cancer.

V and J are TRBV18 and TRBJ2-5, with D unresolved. The CDR3 is made up of 14 amino acids. Germline V gene sequence: CDR1 KGHSH, CDR2 LQKENI. V lost 4 bases to trimming and J lost 0 bases, with 9 bases between them. The CDR3 DNA reads as TGTGCCAGCTCACTAAAGGTACACCAAGAGACCCAGTACTTC. Amino acid sequence: CASSLKVHQETQYF.

The rearrangement joins TRBV5-1 to TRBJ2-2, with 9 bases aligning to TRBD1. Trimming took 0 bases from V and 4 from J; bases not matched to a gene: 4. The CDR3 covers 16 residues. The germline CDR1 and CDR2 sequences are SGHRS and YFSETQ. CDR3 in DNA: TGCGCCAGCAGCTTGGTCGGGACAGGGATCACCGGGGAGCTGTTTTTT. Its protein product is CASSLVGTGITGELFF.

The chain links TRBV2 to TRBJ1-2, with TRBD1 matching over 8 bases. Germline V lookup: CDR1 SNHLY, CDR2 FYNNEI. This CDR3 has 14 amino acids. The trim removed 6 bases at V and 8 bases at J, leaving 11 bases unmatched. CDR3 amino acids: CASSQGAQGMGYTF. The CDR3, as DNA: TGTGCCAGCAGCCAGGGGGCCCAGGGGATGGGCTACACCTTC.

For the CDR3, the DNA is TGTGCCAGTAGTATACTGGACAGGGGAGCATATCAGCCCCAGCATTTT. Encoded protein: CASSILDRGAYQPQHF. The chain employs TRBV19 and TRBJ1-5; 9 nucleotides line up with TRBD1. With 2 bases clipped from V and 5 bases from J, the junction kept 7 bases outside the gene matches. From germline, CDR1 is LNHDA and CDR2 SQIVND (reference sequence). The CDR3 has 16 residues.

The sample holds one count of this clone. The chain links TRBV7-2 to TRBJ1-2, with a weak D call TRBD1 (5 bases). The CDR3 is 14 amino acids. V was shortened by 0 bases and J by 8 bases, with 13 bases between the two germline ends. Germline V gene lookup returns CDR1 SGHTA and CDR2 FQGNSA. CDR3 residues: CASSLALAGRGYTF. The CDR3 region has the DNA TGTGCCAGCAGCTTAGCGTTGGCAGGGAGAGGCTACACCTTC.

The chain employs TRBV12-3 or TRBV12-4 and TRBJ2-1, with D hard to call. This CDR3 region has 13 residues. Trimming took off 7 bases at V and 7 bases at J, with 14 bases between the two ends. CDR3 sequence (DNA): TGTGCCAGCACCATCCACGGTTGGAATGAGCAGTTCTTC. Translating gives CASTIHGWNEQFF.

The chain is built from TRBV7-9 and TRBJ1-3; D not certain. There are 11 residues in the CDR3. Germline V gene data show CDR1 as SEHNR and CDR2 as FQNEAQ (reference sequence). Trimming removed 7 bases from V and 7 bases from J, with 8 bases in between. The CDR3, as DNA: TGTGCCAGCACGTTTGATAACACCATATATTTT. Translated: CASTFDNTIYF.

This clone appeared once. V gene TRBV12-5 combines with J gene TRBJ2-2, with a possible D match to TRBD2 (7 bases). Germline V gene lookup returns CDR1 LGHNT and CDR2 FRNRAP. This CDR3 region has 21 residues. V dropped 2 bases and J dropped 2 bases, with 27 bases sitting between them. The CDR3 DNA is TGTGCTAGTGGTTTGATTCAAAGGGGGGGGACTCTTTTCTCCAACACCGGGGAGCTGTTTTTT. The encoded protein is CASGLIQRGGTLFSNTGELFF.

This clone appeared once. This rearrangement joins TRBV27 to TRBJ1-1; D gene unclear. V lost 5 bases, J lost 0 bases, and 13 bases lay in between. The CDR3 has 15 residues. Germline CDR1 is MNHEY and CDR2 is SMNVEV (reference sequence). The DNA for the CDR3 is TGTGCCAGCAGTCCACTCCGTCCCCTGAACACTGAAGCTTTCTTT. Translation: CASSPLRPLNTEAFF.

The genes are TRBV7-3 and TRBJ2-7, with D tentatively TRBD1 (9 bases). The length of the CDR3 is 16 residues. Trimming pared 5 bases from V and 4 bases from J, leaving 21 bases between. CDR1 is SGHTA, CDR2 FQGTGA, per germline. The DNA for the CDR3 is TGTGCCAGCAGCAAACAGGGGGCCAGCGGGAGATACGAGCAGTACTTC. Amino acids: CASSKQGASGRYEQYF.

The chain carries TRBV7-9 and TRBJ2-7; D call uncertain. Germline V gene lookup returns CDR1 SEHNR and CDR2 FQNEAQ (reference sequence). Trimming left V 4 bases short and J 2 bases short, with 6 bases between. The CDR3 extends over 12 amino acids. CDR3 protein: CASSWGTYEQYF. The CDR3 DNA reads TGTGCCAGCAGCTGGGGAACCTACGAGCAGTACTTC.

This clone was detected only a few times. This rearrangement joins TRBV19 to TRBJ2-5; D tentatively reads TRBD1 or TRBD2 (5 bases each). V was trimmed by 3 bases and J by 1 base, leaving 15 bases between them. The CDR3 runs to 16 residues. Per the germline V gene, CDR1 is LNHDA and CDR2 is SQIVND (reference sequence). The CDR3 DNA reads as TGTGCCAGTAGTATTGGGGACCTTACCCCCCAAGAGACCCAGTACTTC. Translation gives CASSIGDLTPQETQYF.

The CDR3 sequence: CASSSGTGLDTEAFF. As DNA, the CDR3 is TGTGCCAGCAGTTCCGGGACAGGGCTCGACACTGAAGCTTTCTTT. This sequence joins TRBV28 and TRBJ1-1, with 9 bases lining up with TRBD1. The CDR3 length is 15 residues. The V gene end was trimmed by 4 bases and the J gene end by 3 bases; junction bases not matched to a gene: 6. Germline lookup yields CDR1 MDHEN and CDR2 SYDVKM.

V is TRBV5-1 and J is TRBJ2-5; TRBD2 agrees at 9 bases. The junction had 7 bases not matched to a gene; V was cut back by 0 bases and J by 1 base. CDR3 size: 17 residues. Germline CDR1 SGHRS, CDR2 YFSETQ. The chain's CDR3 is CASSLGASGMIQETQYF. Written as DNA, the CDR3 is TGCGCCAGCAGCTTGGGGGCTAGCGGGATGATCCAAGAGACCCAGTACTTC.

J is TRBJ2-6 and V is TRBV3-1 (or the pseudogene TRBV3-2); D might be TRBD2 (6 bases). CDR1 is LGHDT, CDR2 YNNKEL, per germline (reference sequence). With 2 bases removed from V and 2 bases from J, the gap between germline ends came to 7 bases. The CDR3 is made up of 15 amino acids. DNA of the CDR3: TGTGCCAGCAGCCAATCGGGGGCTGGGGCCAACGTCCTGACTTTC. Amino acid sequence: CASSQSGAGANVLTF.

This clone came up once. This chain links TRBV9 with TRBJ1-3, with D uncertain. V lost 0 bases, J lost 0 bases, and 10 bases lay in between. Looked up from germline, CDR1 is SGDLS and CDR2 is YYNGEE. The CDR3 is made up of 16 amino acids. The CDR3 region is CASSVDPRSSGNTIYF. The CDR3 nucleotides are TGTGCCAGCAGCGTAGATCCGCGCAGCTCTGGAAACACCATATATTTT. Together with reference TRBV9 and TRBJ1-3, the CDR3 gives the full variable domain: DSGVTQTPKHLITATGQRVTLRCSPRSGDLSVYWYQQSLDQGLQFLIQYYNGEERAKGNILERFSAQQFPDLHSELNLSSLELGDSALYFCASSVDPRSSGNTIYFGEGSWLTVV.

The chain joins TRBV11-1 to TRBJ2-5, with D possibly TRBD2 on 5 matching bases. Germline assignment: CDR1 SGHAT and CDR2 FQDESV (reference sequence). The CDR3 has 13 amino acids. V was clipped by 5 bases and J by 5 bases, with 12 bases between them. The CDR3 reads CASSLDRGETQYF. In nucleotides, the CDR3 is TGTGCCAGCAGCCTAGACCGAGGGGAGACCCAGTACTTC. Variable domain in full (rest from reference TRBV11-1 and TRBJ2-5): EAEVAQSPRYKITEKSQAVAFWCDPISGHATLYWYRQILGQGPELLVQFQDESVVDDSQLPKDRFSAERLKGVDSTLKIQPAELGDSAMYLCASSLDRGETQYFGPGTRLLVL.

The rearrangement joins TRBV2 to TRBJ1-2, with D perhaps matching TRBD1 (6 bases). Germline V gene sequence: CDR1 SNHLY, CDR2 FYNNEI. CDR3 length: 15 residues. The ends were cut back, 3 bases at V and 4 bases at J, with 15 bases in the middle. The chain's CDR3 is CASSDVWDTPYGYTF. CDR3 in DNA: TGTGCCAGCAGTGATGTCTGGGACACCCCCTATGGCTACACCTTC.

The chain links TRBV6-5 to TRBJ1-1; 8 positions match TRBD1. Trimming cost V 5 bases and J 5 bases; bases outside gene matches: 4. The CDR3 contains 13 residues. Germline V CDR1 and CDR2: MNHEY, SVGAGI. The CDR3 loop reads CASSRQGLTEAFF. DNA of the CDR3: TGTGCCAGCAGTCGACAGGGGTTGACTGAAGCTTTCTTT.

This rearrangement joins TRBV9 to TRBJ2-1, with D possibly being TRBD2 (5 bases). Germline lookup yields CDR1 SGDLS and CDR2 YYNGEE. The ends were cut back, 0 bases at V and 8 bases at J, with 12 bases in the middle. The CDR3 extends over 14 amino acids. The CDR3 region is CASSVGTTRDEQFF. The DNA for the CDR3 is TGTGCCAGCAGCGTAGGGACCACGAGGGATGAGCAGTTCTTC.

The rearrangement uses TRBV19 and TRBJ2-3; 9 bases match TRBD2. V lost 6 bases, J lost 2 bases, and 3 bases stayed unmatched. The CDR3 covers 14 residues. Per the germline V gene, CDR1 is LNHDA and CDR2 is SQIVND (reference sequence). The CDR3 nucleotides are TGTGCCAGTAGAAAGCGGGGGGACACAGATACGCAGTATTTT. The encoded protein is CASRKRGDTDTQYF.